This TCR beta chain was found in a study of cytomegalovirus exposure and HLA in healthy donors. Study results and limitations: Roughly even sequencing depth across donors was the assumption behind the presence/absence analyses. In a later analysis, V- and J-gene trimming of beta chains associated with a DCLRE1C missense variant, replicated independently. In terms of immune exposure information, only CMV serostatus was available.

Remarks on this clone: Its antigen is unknown.

The CDR3 totals 15 residues. CDR1 is LGHNT and CDR2 is FRNRAP in the germline V gene. Trimming took 6 bases from V and 3 from J; bases not matched to a gene: 5. 60 Vbeta and 13 Jbeta primers were used in PCR. The protocol was immunoSEQ multiplex PCR, while the TCRdb copy is restricted to in-frame clones and leaves out a portion. The sample totals approximately 38,000 clones; its top ten clones hold approximately 10%. The sequencing input was PBMCs. J is TRBJ1-5 and V is TRBV12-5; TRBD1 matches 10 bases. This receptor was taken from a man aged 40-49 years in good health and CMV-seropositive. The DNA of the CDR3 is TGTGCTAGTGGCCCGACAGGGGGCTTCAATCAGCCCCAGCATTTT. This gives the protein CASGPTGGFNQPQHF. Variable domain in full (rest from reference TRBV12-5 and TRBJ1-5): DARVTQTPRHKVTEMGQEVTMRCQPILGHNTVFWYRQTMMQGLELLAYFRNRAPLDDSGMPKDRFSAEMPDATLATLKIQPSEPRDSAVYFCASGPTGGFNQPQHFGDGTRLSIL.